This T cell receptor (beta chain) was observed in a study of PD-L1 blockade in urothelial cancer. The overall study: The median T cell count in blood samples was 141,255.

Indicated time point: pretreatment peripheral blood. Germline V gene sequence: CDR1 MDHEN, CDR2 SYDVKM. The CDR3 length is 10 residues. V lost 4 bases, J lost 7 bases, and 5 bases lay in between. Assay: immunoSEQ multiplex PCR; the TCRdb copy retains only in-frame clones and omits some. The table includes tens of thousands of clones, roughly nine tenths detected once. The receptor was isolated from a man between 70 and 80 years old with urothelial cancer. Sequenced here: PBMCs, sampled around atezolizumab (anti-PD-L1) treatment. This chain connects TRBV28 to TRBJ2-7; no clear D gene. For the CDR3, the DNA is TGTGCCAGCAGTTCACAGGAGCAGTACTTC. Translation: CASSSQEQYF.